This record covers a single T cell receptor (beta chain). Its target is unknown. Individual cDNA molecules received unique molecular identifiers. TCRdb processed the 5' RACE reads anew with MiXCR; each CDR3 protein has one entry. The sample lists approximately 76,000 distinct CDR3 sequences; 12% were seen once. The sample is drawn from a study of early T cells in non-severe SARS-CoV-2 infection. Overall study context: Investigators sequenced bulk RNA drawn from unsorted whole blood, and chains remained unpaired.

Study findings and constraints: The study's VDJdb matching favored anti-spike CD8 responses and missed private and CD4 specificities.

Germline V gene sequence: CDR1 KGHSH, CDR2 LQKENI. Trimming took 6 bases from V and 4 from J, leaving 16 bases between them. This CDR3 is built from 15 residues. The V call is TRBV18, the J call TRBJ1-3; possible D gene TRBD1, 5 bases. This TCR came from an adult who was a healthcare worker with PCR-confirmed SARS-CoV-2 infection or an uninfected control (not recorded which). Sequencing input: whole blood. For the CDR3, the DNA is TGTGCCAGCTCCGATCTTCAGGGAGGCGGAAACACCATATATTTT. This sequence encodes CASSDLQGGGNTIYF.